What follows are 21 T cell receptor beta chains derived from one specimen sequenced in a study of graft-versus-host responses after intestinal transplantation. The antigens of these receptors remain unknown. Clones were sequenced by immunoSEQ multiplex PCR, and TCRdb holds only the in-frame ones, with some missing. This repertoire shows about 88,000 clones, 85% to 90% found once; its top ten account for 0.11%. Sequencing used unstimulated CD4+ T cells sorted from spleen or lymph node cells, obtained before intestinal transplant. The receptors were sampled from a human donor who received an intestinal transplant.

The chain joins TRBV6-1 to TRBJ1-1; no definite D call. V was clipped by 5 bases and J by 2 bases, with 9 bases between them. Germline V lookup: CDR1 MNHNS, CDR2 SASEGT. The CDR3 totals 13 residues. The CDR3: CASSITENTEAFF. CDR3 in DNA: TGTGCCAGCAGTATCACAGAAAACACTGAAGCTTTCTTT.

The chain has TRBV5-4 and TRBJ2-3; tentatively, D is TRBD2 (5 bases). V lost 1 base, J lost 0 bases, and 9 bases lay in between. The CDR3 is made up of 15 amino acids. Per germline, CDR1 SGHNT and CDR2 YYREEE (reference sequence). In DNA form, the CDR3 reads TGTGCCAGCAGCTTGAGATCGGGGAGCACAGATACGCAGTATTTT. Its protein product is CASSLRSGSTDTQYF.

The gene calls are TRBV7-2 and TRBJ2-7; 14 bases map to TRBD2. In germline, CDR1 is SGHTA, CDR2 FQGNSA. The CDR3 spans 17 residues. The J segment lost 4 bases and the V segment lost 8 bases, leaving 13 bases of the junction unmatched. This chain's CDR3 is CASGRGLAGAGGYEQYF. The CDR3 region has the DNA TGTGCCAGCGGCCGGGGACTAGCGGGGGCAGGGGGTTACGAGCAGTACTTC. Supplemented by reference TRBV7-2 and TRBJ2-7, the full variable domain reads GAGVSQSPSNKVTEKGKDVELRCDPISGHTALYWYRQSLGQGLEFLIYFQGNSAPDKSGLPSDRFSAERTGGSVSTLTIQRTQQEDSAVYLCASGRGLAGAGGYEQYFGPGTRLTVT.

Worth noting for this clone: The sample holds other DNA sequences that translate to the same CDR3. This chain uses TRBV2 with TRBJ1-5; 11 bases fit TRBD1. V trimming: 6 bases; J trimming: 6 bases; junction bases outside the gene matches: 1. CDR3 size: 13 residues. Germline lookup yields CDR1 SNHLY and CDR2 FYNNEI. In DNA form, the CDR3 reads TGTGCCAGCAGGGGGACAGGGGGTCAGCCCCAGCATTTT. Encoded protein: CASRGTGGQPQHF.

The CDR3 nucleotides are TGCGCCAGCAGCCCCGGGGTAGCGGGGGACAATGAGCAGTTCTTC. Encoded protein: CASSPGVAGDNEQFF. This chain joins TRBV4-1 and TRBJ2-1; 9 bases are a match to TRBD2. The length of the CDR3 is 15 residues. The ends lost 4 bases at V and 5 bases at J; junction bases unmatched: 6. The germline V gene has CDR1 MGHRA and CDR2 YSYEKL.

The V and J genes are TRBV29-1 and TRBJ2-7, with 10 bases lining up with TRBD1. Germline lookup yields CDR1 SQVTM and CDR2 ANQGSEA. The V segment lost 4 bases and the J segment 1 base; nucleotides outside the gene matches: 4. This CDR3 contains 14 residues. The CDR3 loop is CSVALGQGSYEQYF. The CDR3, as DNA: TGCAGCGTTGCGTTGGGACAGGGGTCCTACGAGCAGTACTTC.

The chain employs TRBV11-1 and TRBJ2-1; D is uncertain. This CDR3 spans 13 amino acids. The germline V gene encodes CDR1 SGHAT and CDR2 FQDESV (reference sequence). Trimming cost V 3 bases and J 4 bases, with 7 bases left between them. As DNA, the CDR3 is TGTGCCAGCAGCTTTGGGCAGTACAATGAGCAGTTCTTC. This sequence encodes CASSFGQYNEQFF.

The gene calls are TRBV18 and TRBJ1-1, with TRBD1 as a possible D gene (6 bases). Trimming took off 1 base at V and 8 bases at J, with 11 bases between the two ends. Per germline, CDR1 KGHSH and CDR2 LQKENI. CDR3 length: 13 residues. The CDR3 region has the DNA TGTGCCAGCTCACCACGGCGGACAGACGAAGCTTTCTTT. It is translated as CASSPRRTDEAFF. The complete variable domain, with remaining parts taken from reference TRBV18 and TRBJ1-1, reads NAGVMQNPRHLVRRRGQEARLRCSPMKGHSHVYWYRQLPEEGLKFMVYLQKENIIDESGMPKERFSAEFPKEGPSILRIQQVVRGDSAAYFCASSPRRTDEAFFGQGTRLTVV.

The V call is TRBV5-8, the J call TRBJ1-5; maybe TRBD1 (5 bases). In germline, CDR1 is SGHTS, CDR2 YDEGEE. There are 14 residues in the CDR3. V lost 2 bases and J 7 bases, leaving 13 bases between the germline ends. The CDR3 coding sequence is TGTGCCAGCAGCTTCGGTAGGGGAGGGCAGCCCCAGCATTTT. Amino acids: CASSFGRGGQPQHF.

The rearrangement uses TRBV5-4 and TRBJ1-2, with D possibly matching TRBD1 (5 bases). V lost 3 bases, J lost 4 bases, and 13 bases lay in between. Germline values: CDR1 SGHNT, CDR2 YYREEE (reference sequence). The CDR3 spans 14 residues. CDR3 sequence: CASSSAQGSYGYTF. The CDR3 DNA sequence: TGTGCCAGCAGCTCCGCCCAGGGCTCCTATGGCTACACCTTC.

In this sample, this clone turned up once. This chain uses TRBV19 with TRBJ1-5; D not certain. Between the trimmed V and J ends, which lost 5 bases and 2 bases, there was a span of 10 bases. Germline CDR1 LNHDA, CDR2 SQIVND (reference sequence). CDR3 length equals 14 residues. The CDR3 DNA reads as TGTGCCAGTAGTCCCCGGGTGGGCAATCAGCCCCAGCATTTT. Amino acid sequence: CASSPRVGNQPQHF.

This clone was counted a single time. The V call is TRBV19, the J call TRBJ2-5; D perhaps matches TRBD2 (7 bases). The CDR3 extends over 13 amino acids. V was trimmed by 8 bases and J by 6 bases, leaving 16 bases between them. Germline CDR1 is LNHDA and CDR2 is SQIVND (reference sequence). CDR3: CASDAGAGKTQYF. The CDR3 DNA sequence: TGTGCCAGTGATGCGGGGGCGGGTAAGACCCAGTACTTC.

This sequence joins TRBV9 and TRBJ2-1, with 11 positions matching TRBD2. CDR3 length: 14 amino acids. Unmatched junction bases numbered 8, after V lost 3 bases and J lost 12 bases. Germline V gene lookup returns CDR1 SGDLS and CDR2 YYNGEE. The DNA for the CDR3 is TGTGCCAGCAGCGGTATAGCGGGGGGGCCCCCGCAGTTCTTC. Translating it yields CASSGIAGGPPQFF.

This rearrangement joins TRBV6-5 to TRBJ1-1; a weak D match, TRBD1 (5 bases). Trimming left V 2 bases short and J 0 bases short, with 10 bases between. Germline V CDR1 and CDR2: MNHEY, SVGAGI. The CDR3 runs 15 residues. The CDR3 DNA reads TGTGCCAGCAGTTACCGACAGACCATGAACACTGAAGCTTTCTTT. Translating it yields CASSYRQTMNTEAFF.

The chain has TRBV20-1 and TRBJ2-2, with a possible D match to TRBD1 (6 bases). The V and J ends lost 6 bases and 6 bases respectively, with 8 bases between them. CDR3 size: 11 residues. Germline V gives CDR1 DFQATT, CDR2 SNEGSKA (reference sequence). The CDR3 loop is CSANRAGELFF. The CDR3 DNA sequence: TGCAGTGCAAACAGGGCCGGGGAGCTGTTTTTT.

The chain joins TRBV13 to TRBJ2-1; TRBD2 matches at 16 bases. The CDR3 is 17 residues long. The trim removed 8 bases at V and 0 bases at J, leaving 4 bases unmatched. The germline V gene has CDR1 PRHDT and CDR2 FYEKMQ (reference sequence). DNA of the CDR3: TGTGCCAGCGGGGGACTAGCGGGGGGGAGCTCCTACAATGAGCAGTTCTTC. Its translation: CASGGLAGGSSYNEQFF.

The chain has TRBV6-1 and TRBJ1-2, with D possibly being TRBD1 (6 bases). Germline CDR1 and CDR2: MNHNS and SASEGT. The CDR3 consists of 13 residues. Trimming stripped 6 bases from V and 5 bases from J, with 13 bases between. The CDR3 nucleotides are TGTGCCAGCAGCCGGGACACGGTATATGGCTACACCTTC. It is translated as CASSRDTVYGYTF.

CDR3 residues: CASSFAMNTEAFF. CDR3 bases: TGCGCCAGCAGCTTCGCTATGAACACTGAAGCTTTCTTT. The chain links TRBV5-1 to TRBJ1-1; D not certain. The CDR3 is 13 residues long. Trimming took 2 bases from V and 0 from J, leaving 5 bases between them. Germline values: CDR1 SGHRS, CDR2 YFSETQ.

The V gene is TRBV6-6, the J gene TRBJ1-1, with D possibly being TRBD1 (5 bases). The CDR3 contains 14 residues. V shed 2 bases and J shed 8 bases, with 15 bases lying between them. Germline V gives CDR1 MNHNY, CDR2 SVGAGI (reference sequence). The CDR3 is CASSYPRRAREAFF. The CDR3 DNA follows: TGTGCCAGCAGTTACCCTCGCAGGGCAAGGGAAGCTTTCTTT.

This chain connects TRBV9 to TRBJ2-5; no reliable D call. The germline V gene has CDR1 SGDLS and CDR2 YYNGEE. The V end lost 3 bases, the J end lost 0 bases, and 6 bases lay between the germline ends. The CDR3 sequence is 13 residues long. The CDR3 sequence: CASSDRYQETQYF. CDR3 coding DNA: TGTGCCAGCAGCGACAGATACCAAGAGACCCAGTACTTC.

The rearrangement joins TRBV6-6 to TRBJ1-1; D is uncertain. Germline lookup yields CDR1 MNHNY and CDR2 SVGAGI (reference sequence). The V gene lost 6 bases and the J gene lost 4 bases, with 15 bases spanning the gap. This CDR3 has 14 amino acids. CDR3 sequence: CASSTNNRGTEAFF. CDR3 nucleotide sequence: TGTGCCAGCAGCACCAACAACCGAGGCACTGAAGCTTTCTTT.